Below, 6 T cell receptor beta chains from the same sample are listed, as sequenced in a study of cytomegalovirus exposure and HLA in healthy donors. Vbeta (60) and Jbeta (13) primers were used in the PCR. Repertoires were generated with immunoSEQ multiplex PCR, while TCRdb's copy carries only in-frame clones and drops some. The sample includes 200,000 to 250,000 clones, roughly 87% of them seen just once. Sequencing was carried out using PBMCs. The receptors originated from a woman between 35 and 50 years old in good health and CMV-seropositive.

This chain uses TRBV9 with TRBJ2-5; a possible D gene is TRBD2 (6 bases). V lost 0 bases, J lost 7 bases, and 10 bases lay in between. The CDR3 contains 13 residues. Germline V gene data show CDR1 as SGDLS and CDR2 as YYNGEE. The CDR3 is CASSVELASTQYF. The CDR3 DNA is TGTGCCAGCAGCGTAGAACTAGCATCGACCCAGTACTTC.

The chain is built from TRBV5-4 and TRBJ2-3; 8 nucleotides agree with TRBD2. Germline values: CDR1 SGHNT, CDR2 YYREEE (reference sequence). J gave up 2 bases and V 4 bases, and 9 bases lay outside the gene matches. CDR3 length equals 16 residues. The CDR3: CASSRGGQGSTDTQYF. The DNA of the CDR3 is TGTGCCAGCAGCCGGGGGGGGCAGGGGTCCACAGATACGCAGTATTTT.

The rearrangement joins TRBV6-5 to TRBJ2-7; 10 positions agree with TRBD2. The CDR3 covers 15 residues. With V trimmed by 6 bases and J by 5 bases, 10 bases remained unmatched. Germline CDR1 is MNHEY and CDR2 is SVGAGI. CDR3 nucleotides: TGTGCCAGCAGCCGACTACTAGCGGGGTCCCACGAGCAGTACTTC. This sequence encodes CASSRLLAGSHEQYF.

This clone was seen only a few times. The chain joins TRBV7-9 to TRBJ1-6, with 8 bases lining up with TRBD1. CDR3 size: 15 residues. V was clipped by 5 bases and J by 5 bases; unmatched bases: 5. Germline-derived CDR1 and CDR2 are SEHNR and FQNEAQ (reference sequence). The CDR3 sequence is CASSLGQGDNSPLHF. CDR3 DNA: TGTGCCAGCAGCCTCGGACAGGGTGATAATTCACCCCTCCACTTT.

The gene calls are TRBV18 and TRBJ2-7; D is possibly TRBD2 (6 bases). The ends were cut back, 0 bases at V and 6 bases at J, with 12 bases in the middle. Per germline, CDR1 KGHSH and CDR2 LQKENI. The CDR3 is 14 residues long. The CDR3 spells CASSPPTSGGEQYF. DNA of the CDR3: TGTGCCAGCTCACCACCGACCTCCGGGGGCGAGCAGTACTTC. Full variable domain (remainder filled in from reference TRBV18 and TRBJ2-7): NAGVMQNPRHLVRRRGQEARLRCSPMKGHSHVYWYRQLPEEGLKFMVYLQKENIIDESGMPKERFSAEFPKEGPSILRIQQVVRGDSAAYFCASSPPTSGGEQYFGPGTRLTVT.

This chain uses TRBV27 with TRBJ1-2; no reliable D call. The CDR3 runs to 14 residues. Trimming left V 5 bases short and J 5 bases short, with 15 bases between. Germline assignment: CDR1 MNHEY and CDR2 SMNVEV (reference sequence). The CDR3 DNA follows: TGTGCCAGCAGTCTTTCCGGGTTCGGATATGGCTACACCTTC. Its protein product is CASSLSGFGYGYTF.